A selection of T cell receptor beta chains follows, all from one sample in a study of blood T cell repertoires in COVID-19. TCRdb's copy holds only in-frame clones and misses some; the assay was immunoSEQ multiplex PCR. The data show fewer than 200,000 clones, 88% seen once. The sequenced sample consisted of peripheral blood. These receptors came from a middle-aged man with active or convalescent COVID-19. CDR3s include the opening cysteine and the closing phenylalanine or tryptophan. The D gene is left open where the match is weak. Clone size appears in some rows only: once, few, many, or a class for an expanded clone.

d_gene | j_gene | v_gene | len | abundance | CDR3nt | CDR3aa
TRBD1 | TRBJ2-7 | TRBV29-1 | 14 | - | TGCAGCGTCGCCGCGGGACAGGGAAACTACGAGCAGTACTTC | CSVAAGQGNYEQYF
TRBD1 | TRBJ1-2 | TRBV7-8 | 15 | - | TGTGCCAGCAGCCGCGTCGTCACAGGGGGCTATGGCTACACCTTC | CASSRVVTGGYGYTF
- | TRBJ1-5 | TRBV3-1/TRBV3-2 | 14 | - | TGTGCCAGCTCTAGCGGGGGGGGGCTGCAGCCCCAGCATTTT | CASSSGGGLQPQHF
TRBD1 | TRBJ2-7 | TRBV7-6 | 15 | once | TGTGCCAGCAGCCGGGGACAGGGAGGCGCCTACGAGCAGTACTTC | CASSRGQGGAYEQYF
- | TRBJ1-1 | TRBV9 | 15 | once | TGTGCCAGCAGCTTACCCGCCCCAGGGTACACTGAAGCTTTCTTT | CASSLPAPGYTEAFF
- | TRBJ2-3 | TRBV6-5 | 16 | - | TGTGCCAGCAGTTTAACAGGTTACCCTTCCACAGATACGCAGTATTTT | CASSLTGYPSTDTQYF
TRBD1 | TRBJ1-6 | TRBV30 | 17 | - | TGTGCCTGGAGTGATCGCCGGACAGGGGGATATAATTCACCCCTCCACTTT | CAWSDRRTGGYNSPLHF
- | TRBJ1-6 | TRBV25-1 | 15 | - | TGTGCCAGCACTGAGCGGAGCTCCTATAATTCACCCCTCCACTTT | CASTERSSYNSPLHF
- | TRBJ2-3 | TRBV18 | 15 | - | TGTGCCAGCTCGCAGGCTGACGAAAGCACAGATACGCAGTATTTT | CASSQADESTDTQYF
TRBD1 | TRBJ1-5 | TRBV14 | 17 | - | TGTGCCAGCAGCCAAGATCCAGGACAGGGATACGGTCAGCCCCAGCATTTT | CASSQDPGQGYGQPQHF
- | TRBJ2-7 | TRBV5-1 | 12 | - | TGCGCCACGGGGGACAGCCCCTACGAGCAGTACTTC | CATGDSPYEQYF
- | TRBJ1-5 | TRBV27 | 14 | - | TGTGCCAGCAGTTTACAACAGGGAAAAGAGCCCCAGCATTTT | CASSLQQGKEPQHF
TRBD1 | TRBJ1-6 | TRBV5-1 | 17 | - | TGCGCCAGCAGCTTTTCCGGGACAGGGGTAGGTAATTCACCCCTCCACTTT | CASSFSGTGVGNSPLHF
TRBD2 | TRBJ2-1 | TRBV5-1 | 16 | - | TGCGCCAGCAGCTTGGGCTCAACTAGCGGGGACAATGAGCAGTTCTTC | CASSLGSTSGDNEQFF
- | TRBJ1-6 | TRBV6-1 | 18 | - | TGTGCCAGCAGTGACCCCCGACCTTCGCCCCGGGGAATTTCACCCCTCCACTTT | CASSDPRPSPRGISPLHF
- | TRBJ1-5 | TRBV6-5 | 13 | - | TGTGCCAGCAGGCAGGGTCGTAATCAGCCCCAGCATTTT | CASRQGRNQPQHF
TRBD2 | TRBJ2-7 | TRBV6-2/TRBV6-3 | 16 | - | TGTGCCAGCAGTTACTCCAAACTAGCGGGGGAATACGAGCAGTACTTC | CASSYSKLAGEYEQYF
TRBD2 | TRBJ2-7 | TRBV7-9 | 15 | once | TGTGCCAGCAGCTTAGGACTAGCGGGAATCTACGAGCAGTACTTC | CASSLGLAGIYEQYF
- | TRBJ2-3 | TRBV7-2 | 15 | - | TGTGCCAGCAGCCCAAGAGTCTCAGGCGCAGATACGCAGTATTTT | CASSPRVSGADTQYF
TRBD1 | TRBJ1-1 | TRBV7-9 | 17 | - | TGTGCCAGCAGCTTTCAAACAGGGGGTAATGGGAACACTGAAGCTTTCTTT | CASSFQTGGNGNTEAFF
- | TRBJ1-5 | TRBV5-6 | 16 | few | TGTGCCAGCAGCAGGGCAGAGGGGGTGCAAAATCAGCCCCAGCATTTT | CASSRAEGVQNQPQHF
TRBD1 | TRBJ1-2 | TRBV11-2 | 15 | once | TGTGCCAGCAGCTCTCCGGGACAGGGAAACTATGGCTACACCTTC | CASSSPGQGNYGYTF
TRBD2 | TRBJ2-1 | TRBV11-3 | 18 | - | TGTGCCAGCAGCTTAGGGGGACTAGCGGGAGGGCGGACGAATGAGCAGTTCTTC | CASSLGGLAGGRTNEQFF
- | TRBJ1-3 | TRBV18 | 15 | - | TGTGCCAGCTCGAGAGTTACAGGGATCGGAAACACCATATATTTT | CASSRVTGIGNTIYF
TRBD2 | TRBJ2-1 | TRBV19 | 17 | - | TGTGCCAGCCGCTCCGGGACTAGCGGGGCCTCCTACAATGAGCAGTTCTTC | CASRSGTSGASYNEQFF
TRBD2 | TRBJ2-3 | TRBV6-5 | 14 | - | TGTGCCAGCGGACTAGCGGGGGAGCGATATACGCAGTATTTT | CASGLAGERYTQYF
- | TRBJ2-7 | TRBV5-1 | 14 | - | TGCGCCAGCAGCTTACGGGAAGGGGGCTACGAGCAGTACTTC | CASSLREGGYEQYF
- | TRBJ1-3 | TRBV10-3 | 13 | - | TGTGCCATCAGTCCTACTGATGGAAACACCATATATTTT | CAISPTDGNTIYF
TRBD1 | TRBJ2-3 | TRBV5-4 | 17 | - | TGTGCCAGCAGCCAAGCTGAGGACAGGGGAGGAACAGATACGCAGTATTTT | CASSQAEDRGGTDTQYF
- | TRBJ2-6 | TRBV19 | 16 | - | TGTGCCAGCCAAAAACAGGAATATCGATGGGCCAACGTCCTGACTTTC | CASQKQEYRWANVLTF
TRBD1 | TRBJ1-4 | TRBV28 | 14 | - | TGTGCCAGCAGTCCCCAGGGGACAGCGGAAAAACTGTTTTTT | CASSPQGTAEKLFF